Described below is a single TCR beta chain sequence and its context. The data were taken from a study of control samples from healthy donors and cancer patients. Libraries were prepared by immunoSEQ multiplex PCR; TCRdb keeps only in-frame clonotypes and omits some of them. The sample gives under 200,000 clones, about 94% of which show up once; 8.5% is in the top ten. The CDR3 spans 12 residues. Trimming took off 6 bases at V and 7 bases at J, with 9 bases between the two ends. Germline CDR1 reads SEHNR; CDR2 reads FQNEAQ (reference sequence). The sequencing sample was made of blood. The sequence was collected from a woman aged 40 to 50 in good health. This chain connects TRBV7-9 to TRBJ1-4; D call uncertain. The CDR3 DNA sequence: TGTGCCAGCAGAAAAGAGGGTGAAAAACTGTTTTTT. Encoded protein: CASRKEGEKLFF.